This T cell receptor beta chain appears in the sequencing data of a study of cytomegalovirus exposure and HLA in healthy donors. Study-wide points: Researchers counted roughly 160 TCR beta chains as cytomegalovirus-associated. It was reported that the classifier diagnosed cytomegalovirus status with high specificity and sensitivity in both the original and validation cohorts. Most TCR sequences were seen very rarely across donors, but some public TCRs occurred in many. Researchers reported that a few CMV-associated chains were confirmed in vitro as CMV antigen-specific.

Produced via immunoSEQ multiplex PCR; TCRdb's table is partial and in-frame only. Of about 190,000 clones listed, about 84% are singletons. About this clone: As yet, its antigen is unknown.

Germline V gene data show CDR1 as SGHRS and CDR2 as YFSETQ. V lost 2 bases, J lost 2 bases, and 1 base stayed unmatched. The CDR3 sequence is 15 residues long. This chain joins TRBV5-1 and TRBJ2-3; 11 bases are a match to TRBD1. The sequenced sample was PBMCs. This TCR came from a woman aged 18-29 years in good health and CMV-seronegative. In nucleotides, the CDR3 is TGCGCCAGCAGCTTAGGACAGGGGGCCACAGATACGCAGTATTTT. Translation gives CASSLGQGATDTQYF.